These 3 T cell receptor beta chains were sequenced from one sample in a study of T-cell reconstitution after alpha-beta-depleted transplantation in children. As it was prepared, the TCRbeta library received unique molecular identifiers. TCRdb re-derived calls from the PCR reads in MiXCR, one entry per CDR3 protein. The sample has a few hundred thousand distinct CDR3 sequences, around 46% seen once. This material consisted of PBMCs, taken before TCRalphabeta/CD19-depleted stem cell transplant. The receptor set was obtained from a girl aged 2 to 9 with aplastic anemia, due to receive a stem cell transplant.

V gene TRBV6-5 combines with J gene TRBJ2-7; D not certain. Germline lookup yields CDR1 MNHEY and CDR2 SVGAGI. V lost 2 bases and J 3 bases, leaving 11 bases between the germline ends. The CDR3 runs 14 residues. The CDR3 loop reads CASSYGYVNYEQYF. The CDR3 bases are TGTGCCAGCAGTTACGGGTATGTAAACTACGAGCAGTACTTC.

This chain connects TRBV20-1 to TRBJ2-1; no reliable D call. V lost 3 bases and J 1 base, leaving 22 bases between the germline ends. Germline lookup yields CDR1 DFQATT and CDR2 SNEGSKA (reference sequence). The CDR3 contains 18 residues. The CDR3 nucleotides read TGCAGTGCTAGTGTCTACCGAAAACACCTTCTATCCTACAATGAGCAGTTCTTC. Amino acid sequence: CSASVYRKHLLSYNEQFF.

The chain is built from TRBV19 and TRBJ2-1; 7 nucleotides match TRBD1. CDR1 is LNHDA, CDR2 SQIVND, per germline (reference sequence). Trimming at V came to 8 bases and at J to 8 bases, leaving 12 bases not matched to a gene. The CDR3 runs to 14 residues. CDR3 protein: CASSDRQGAYEQFF. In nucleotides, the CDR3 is TGTGCCAGTTCTGACCGACAGGGCGCGTATGAGCAGTTCTTC.